The 25 T cell receptor beta chains below come from one sample, sequenced in a study of regulatory T cells in long-lasting Graves disease. To make TCR beta libraries, researchers used iRepertoire HTBI primers and Arm-PCR of CDR3 regions. Via MiXCR, TCRdb re-called the multiplex PCR reads, giving one row per CDR3 protein. The sample shows 600,000 to 850,000 distinct CDR3 sequences, 25% to 30% of them seen only once. As to time point: persistent/refractory GD, antithyroid drugs over 5 years with positive TRAb. Extracted PBMC RNA gave rise to the TCR library. The sample was peripheral blood mononuclear cells (PBMCs), taken when the disease was refractory, from a patient treated with antithyroid drugs. The receptors derive from a female donor with Graves disease.

The chain carries TRBV29-1 and TRBJ2-6; 7 bases map to TRBD1. V lost 3 bases and J lost 3; bases outside the gene matches: 8. The CDR3 sequence is 16 residues long. Germline V gene lookup returns CDR1 SQVTM and CDR2 ANQGSEA. DNA for the CDR3: TGCAGCGTTGACGAGTTTACAGGGGATGGGGCCAACGTCCTGACTTTC. Translation gives CSVDEFTGDGANVLTF.

This sequence joins TRBV19 and TRBJ1-1, with D uncertain. This CDR3 spans 15 amino acids. V was trimmed by 3 bases and J by 6 bases, leaving 17 bases between them. Germline V gene data show CDR1 as LNHDA and CDR2 as SQIVND (reference sequence). Written as DNA, the CDR3 is TGTGCCAGTAGTATTTTTTGGGGTGCGGTGGCTGAAGCTTTCTTT. Protein: CASSIFWGAVAEAFF.

The chain has TRBV9 and TRBJ1-2; TRBD1 might be the D (5 bases). Germline V gives CDR1 SGDLS, CDR2 YYNGEE. CDR3 length: 14 amino acids. Trimming left V 0 bases short and J 4 bases short, with 10 bases between. CDR3: CASSVVGGSYGYTF. The CDR3 nucleotides are TGTGCCAGCAGCGTAGTGGGGGGGAGCTATGGCTACACCTTC.

As to this clonotype: A read error may be the cause here, since a much bigger clone is one base away. This sequence joins TRBV10-3 and TRBJ1-2; TRBD1 agrees at 7 bases. Germline values: CDR1 ENHRY, CDR2 SYGVKD. V gave up 2 bases and J gave up 6 bases; unmatched junction bases: 6. The CDR3 runs to 14 residues. CDR3 in DNA: TGTGCCATCAGTGAGGGGGGACAGTCCCATGGCTACACCTTC. It is translated as CAISEGGQSHGYTF.

The V and J genes are TRBV7-2 and TRBJ1-1; D gene unclear. V lost 3 bases, J lost 4 bases, and 21 bases lay in between. The CDR3 extends over 17 amino acids. CDR1 is SGHTA and CDR2 is FQGNSA in the germline V gene. CDR3 sequence reads: CASSLEWVSWSSTEAFF. CDR3 coding DNA: TGTGCCAGCAGCTTGGAATGGGTTTCGTGGTCAAGCACTGAAGCTTTCTTT.

The rearrangement joins TRBV30 to TRBJ1-5; D perhaps matches TRBD1 (5 bases). V gave up 5 bases and J gave up 4 bases, with 9 bases separating them. CDR3 length: 12 residues. CDR1 is GTSNPN and CDR2 is SVGIG in the germline V gene (reference sequence). CDR3 loop: CAWETDNQPQHF. The CDR3 DNA is TGTGCCTGGGAGACAGATAATCAGCCCCAGCATTTT.

This clonotype was recorded a few times. The chain combines TRBV27 with TRBJ1-1, with 8 positions matching TRBD1. The CDR3 totals 14 residues. The germline V gene has CDR1 MNHEY and CDR2 SMNVEV (reference sequence). Germline trimming cut 8 bases from V and 1 base from J; bases unmatched to any gene: 6. Here the CDR3 DNA reads TGTGCCAGCGAACCCAGGGGGCGGAACACTGAAGCTTTCTTT. It specifies CASEPRGRNTEAFF.

J is TRBJ1-1 and V is TRBV27; D may be TRBD1 (6 bases). There are 13 residues in the CDR3. Germline assignment: CDR1 MNHEY and CDR2 SMNVEV (reference sequence). The V and J ends lost 6 bases and 3 bases respectively, with 11 bases between them. As DNA, the CDR3 is TGTGCCAGCAGCTGGACAGAGGACACTGAAGCTTTCTTT. Translating it yields CASSWTEDTEAFF.

This clonotype was recorded many times. The chain couples TRBV2 to TRBJ1-4; tentative D call: TRBD1 (5 bases). Germline V CDR1 and CDR2: SNHLY, FYNNEI. V lost 6 bases and J lost 8, with 16 bases in between. This CDR3 has 14 amino acids. The CDR3 loop reads CASSQSGGGEKLFF. CDR3 sequence (DNA): TGTGCCAGCAGCCAGTCGGGGGGTGGAGAAAAACTGTTTTTT.

This clonotype was recorded many times. The chain combines TRBV27 with TRBJ1-1; D is ambiguous. Germline V gives CDR1 MNHEY, CDR2 SMNVEV (reference sequence). CDR3 size: 14 residues. With 7 bases removed from V and 1 base from J, the gap between germline ends came to 13 bases. The chain's CDR3 is CASNRAAWNTEAFF. For the CDR3, the DNA is TGTGCCAGCAACAGAGCGGCCTGGAACACTGAAGCTTTCTTT.

This chain joins TRBV30 and TRBJ1-4, with no clear D. CDR1 and CDR2 (germline): GTSNPN, SVGIG (reference sequence). The CDR3 is 11 amino acids. With 5 bases removed from V and 3 bases from J, the gap between germline ends came to 4 bases. The CDR3 DNA follows: TGTGCCTGGGGGTCTAATGAAAAACTGTTTTTT. This encodes CAWGSNEKLFF.

V is TRBV7-9 and J is TRBJ1-2; 8 bases align to TRBD1. V lost 5 bases, J lost 4 bases, and 27 bases stayed unmatched. Germline CDR1 reads SEHNR; CDR2 reads FQNEAQ (reference sequence). This CDR3 has 21 amino acids. CDR3 amino acids: CASSAITEDRGLRSSLYGYTF. The DNA of the CDR3 is TGTGCCAGCAGCGCTATCACTGAAGACAGGGGCCTTCGCTCTTCCCTCTATGGCTACACCTTC.

This clonotype was observed at least ten times. This rearrangement joins TRBV12-3 or TRBV12-4 to TRBJ1-4, with D uncertain. V gave up 3 bases and J gave up 7 bases, with 3 bases separating them. CDR3 length: 11 amino acids. Here the CDR3 reads CASSFGEKLFF. The CDR3 DNA reads as TGTGCCAGCAGTTTTGGTGAAAAACTGTTTTTT.

The CDR3 DNA reads as TGCGCCAGCAGTGACACCAGTAGGGGCTACACCTTC. It encodes CASSDTSRGYTF. The chain joins TRBV10-1 to TRBJ1-2, with unresolved D. Looked up from germline, CDR1 is WNHNN and CDR2 is SYGVQD (reference sequence). The CDR3 has 12 amino acids. The V end was cut by 3 bases, the J end by 8 bases, with 10 bases between.

The chain has TRBV27 and TRBJ2-7; D uncertain. The CDR3 sequence is 13 residues long. V lost 6 bases and J lost 5, with 14 bases in between. CDR1 and CDR2 (germline): MNHEY, SMNVEV (reference sequence). In DNA form, the CDR3 reads TGTGCCAGCAGCTTGGCATCATGGGACGAGCAGTACTTC. Amino acids: CASSLASWDEQYF.

DNA for the CDR3: TGTGCCAGCAGCTCAACACAGGGGGCGATTGAAGACACCATATATTTT. Translation: CASSSTQGAIEDTIYF. The chain carries TRBV5-5 and TRBJ1-3; 9 bases fit TRBD1. The V and J ends lost 3 bases and 8 bases, in that order; junction bases with no gene match: 12. Germline CDR1 reads SGHKS; CDR2 reads YYEKEE (reference sequence). This CDR3 has 16 amino acids.

The rearrangement links TRBV19 to TRBJ2-4; 13 bases agree with TRBD2. V gave up 7 bases and J gave up 3 bases; unmatched junction bases: 9. CDR3 length equals 17 residues. Germline V CDR1 and CDR2: LNHDA, SQIVND (reference sequence). The CDR3 region is CASTPGLAGAGKNIQYF. CDR3 sequence (DNA): TGTGCCAGTACCCCCGGACTAGCGGGAGCTGGCAAAAACATTCAGTACTTC.

The sample holds a few counts of this clonotype. V and J are TRBV6-1 and TRBJ1-5; D remains unclear. The length of the CDR3 is 16 residues. CDR1 and CDR2 (germline): MNHNS, SASEGT. Trimming removed 4 bases from V and 0 bases from J, with 13 bases in between. Written as DNA, the CDR3 is TGTGCCAGCAGTGGCGCGGAACGGATTAGCAATCAGCCCCAGCATTTT. The encoded protein is CASSGAERISNQPQHF.

There are a few counts of this clonotype. The genes are TRBV7-9 and TRBJ1-1; D may be TRBD1 (6 bases). The CDR3 is 18 residues long. The germline V and J ends were trimmed by 4 bases and 0 bases, with 21 bases remaining between them. The germline V gene encodes CDR1 SEHNR and CDR2 FQNEAQ (reference sequence). The CDR3 loop is CASSYRDIRFGMNTEAFF. The DNA for the CDR3 is TGTGCCAGCAGCTACCGGGACATAAGGTTCGGAATGAACACTGAAGCTTTCTTT.

This rearrangement joins TRBV6-5 to TRBJ1-3; D call uncertain. V was trimmed by 2 bases and J by 0 bases, leaving 11 bases between them. Germline-derived CDR1 and CDR2 are MNHEY and SVGAGI. This CDR3 region has 16 residues. CDR3 residues: CASSYEDPGSGNTIYF. CDR3 nucleotides: TGTGCCAGCAGTTACGAAGATCCCGGCTCTGGAAACACCATATATTTT.

The gene calls are TRBV7-9 and TRBJ2-5; 7 bases line up with TRBD1. V was pared by 4 bases and J by 0 bases, with 2 bases of the junction left unmatched. The CDR3 is made up of 14 amino acids. In germline, CDR1 is SEHNR, CDR2 FQNEAQ (reference sequence). DNA of the CDR3: TGTGCCAGCAGCTCGGGACAGTACCAAGAGACCCAGTACTTC. Translated, it gives CASSSGQYQETQYF.

The table lists this clonotype with a count of one. This chain uses TRBV5-1 with TRBJ2-5; D is perhaps TRBD1 (6 bases). The CDR3 is made up of 20 amino acids. V was pared by 3 bases and J by 1 base, with 28 bases between. Germline V CDR1 and CDR2: SGHRS, YFSETQ. The CDR3 nucleotides read TGCGCCAGCAGCTCACCAGACCAACCTCCACGCGACAGGATCCAAGAGACCCAGTACTTC. This sequence encodes CASSSPDQPPRDRIQETQYF.

V gene TRBV5-6 combines with J gene TRBJ1-2, with 8 bases identical to TRBD1. The CDR3 runs 16 residues. V dropped 2 bases and J dropped 5; count of bases not matched to a gene: 11. CDR1 SGHDT and CDR2 YYEEEE come from the germline V gene. This CDR3 is CASSFGRQGIRYGYTF. For the CDR3, the DNA is TGTGCCAGCAGCTTTGGGAGACAGGGGATAAGATATGGCTACACCTTC.

This clonotype was seen at least ten times. The rearrangement links TRBV25-1 to TRBJ1-6, with TRBD1 matching over 7 bases. This CDR3 comprises 14 residues. V lost 6 bases to trimming and J lost 5 bases; unmatched junction nucleotides: 4. CDR1 and CDR2 (germline): MGHDK, SYGVNS. The DNA of the CDR3 is TGTGCCAGCAGCCGGGACAGAGATAATTCACCCCTCCACTTT. It codes for CASSRDRDNSPLHF.

This clonotype was recorded a few times. The gene calls are TRBV6-1 and TRBJ2-7; D remains unclear. With 6 bases removed from V and 5 bases from J, the gap between germline ends came to 8 bases. The CDR3 runs 11 residues. Germline V gene data show CDR1 as MNHNS and CDR2 as SASEGT. The CDR3 nucleotides are TGTGCCAGCAGCATCGGTGACGAGCAGTACTTC. Its translation: CASSIGDEQYF.